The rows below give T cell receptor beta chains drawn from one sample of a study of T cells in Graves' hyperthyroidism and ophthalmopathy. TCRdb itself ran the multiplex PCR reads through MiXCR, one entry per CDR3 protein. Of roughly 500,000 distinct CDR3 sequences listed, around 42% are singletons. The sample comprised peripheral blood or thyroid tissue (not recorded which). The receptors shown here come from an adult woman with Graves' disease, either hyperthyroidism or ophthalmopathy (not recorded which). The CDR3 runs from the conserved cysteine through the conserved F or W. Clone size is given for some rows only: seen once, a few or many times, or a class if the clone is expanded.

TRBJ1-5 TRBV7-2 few CASSPSGGGQPQHF
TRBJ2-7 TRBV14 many CASSQMAGAVGPYEQYF
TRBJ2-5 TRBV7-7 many CASSSFMGAQETQYF
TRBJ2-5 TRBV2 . CASSDWAERYF
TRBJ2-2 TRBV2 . CASSARGTLNTGELFF
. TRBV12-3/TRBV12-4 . CASKEGSHANQPQYF
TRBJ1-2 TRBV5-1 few CASSEPTGYGYTF
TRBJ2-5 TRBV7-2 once CACAGVAGVGQETQYF
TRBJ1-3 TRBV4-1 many CASSQERQGSTIYF
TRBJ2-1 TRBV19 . CAARDFLTDTQFF
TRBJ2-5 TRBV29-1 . CSVEGDGQSRETQYF
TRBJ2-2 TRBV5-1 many CASSLIAESTGELFF
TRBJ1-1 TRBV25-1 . CASSRAESMNTEAFF
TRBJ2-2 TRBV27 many CASSFGTGAGELFF
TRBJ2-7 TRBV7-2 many CASSTRVGTGPIEQYF
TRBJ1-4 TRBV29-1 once CSAFGTGYEKLFF
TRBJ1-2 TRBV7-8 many CASSLLGRDGYGYTF
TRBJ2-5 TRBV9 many CASSWDTETQYF
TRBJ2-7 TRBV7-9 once CASSLGGFTYEQYF
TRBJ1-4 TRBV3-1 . CASSNRGGRVEKLFF
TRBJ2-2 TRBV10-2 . CACSARVGAGELFF
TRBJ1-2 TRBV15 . CATSRGEDAGYTF
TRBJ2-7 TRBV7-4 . CASSFGSGGTGELYF
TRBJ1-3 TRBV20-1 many CSARTGNIGNTIYF
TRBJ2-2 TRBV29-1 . CSVDGTGELFF
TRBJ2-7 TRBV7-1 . CASSSSTSTSGPTYEQYF
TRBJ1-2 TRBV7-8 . CASSGQGPDGYTF
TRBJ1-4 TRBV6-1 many CASSEGQLGEKLFF
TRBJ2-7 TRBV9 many CASSVDSRGLYEQYF
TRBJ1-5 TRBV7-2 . CASSLAFGNQPQHF
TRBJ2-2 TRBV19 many CASRLDRGIAGELFF
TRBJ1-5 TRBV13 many CASSVWGQPQHF
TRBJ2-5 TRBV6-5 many CASSLALGHPGTQYF
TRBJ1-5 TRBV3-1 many CASSQDIEQPQHF
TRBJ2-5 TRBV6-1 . CASSYGRTKTQYF
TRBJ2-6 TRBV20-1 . CSAIRDSGANVLTF
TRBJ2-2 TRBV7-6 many CASSLNGAANTGELFF
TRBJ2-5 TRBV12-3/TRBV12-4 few CASSPGLAGGTQYF
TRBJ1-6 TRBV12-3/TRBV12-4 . CASSTGTANNSPLHF
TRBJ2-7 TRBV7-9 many CASSLILGGAGDEQYF
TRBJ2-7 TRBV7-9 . CATTDRTYEQYF
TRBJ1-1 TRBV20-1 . CSATEGGPMNTEAFF
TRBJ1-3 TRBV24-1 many CATRFRQSTDPYSGNTIYF
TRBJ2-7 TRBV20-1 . CSALQEYEQYF
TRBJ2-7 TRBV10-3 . CAISVTSREQYF
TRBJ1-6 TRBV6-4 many CANQGRSYNSPLHF
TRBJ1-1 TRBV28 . CASIIGGMNTEAFF
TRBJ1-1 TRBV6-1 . CASNQGFTEAFF
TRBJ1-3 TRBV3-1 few CASSPLGAGNTIYF
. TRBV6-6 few CASRVGDTQYF
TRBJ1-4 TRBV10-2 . CASSEWSPASNEKLFF
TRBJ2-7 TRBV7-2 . CASSLASPGEAGEQYF
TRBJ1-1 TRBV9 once CASSVGSGEGNTEAFF